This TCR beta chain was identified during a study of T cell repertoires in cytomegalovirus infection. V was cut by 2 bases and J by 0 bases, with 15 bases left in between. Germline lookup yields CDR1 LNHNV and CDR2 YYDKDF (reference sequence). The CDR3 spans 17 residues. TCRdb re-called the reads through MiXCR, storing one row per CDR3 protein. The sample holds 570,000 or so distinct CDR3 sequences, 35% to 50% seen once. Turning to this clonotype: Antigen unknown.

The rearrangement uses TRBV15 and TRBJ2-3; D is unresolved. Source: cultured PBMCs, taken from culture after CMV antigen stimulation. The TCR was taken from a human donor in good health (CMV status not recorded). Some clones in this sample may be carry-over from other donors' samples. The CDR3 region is CATSRSSSEPSTDTQYF. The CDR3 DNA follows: TGTGCCACCAGCAGATCCTCCTCGGAACCTAGCACAGATACGCAGTATTTT.